What follows describes a single T cell receptor (beta chain). The source of the sample is a study of blood T cell repertoires in COVID-19. The assay was immunoSEQ multiplex PCR, and TCRdb's table has in-frame clones only and misses some. The sample has about 36,000 clones, roughly four fifths seen once. The sample was peripheral blood. The sequence came from a human donor in a cohort sampled during active or convalescent COVID-19. The donor label of this sample is uncertain.

CDR3 region: CASSFPGLAGGLEQYF. Written as DNA, the CDR3 is TGTGCCAGCAGCTTCCCGGGACTAGCGGGGGGCCTCGAGCAGTACTTC. The chain carries TRBV11-1 and TRBJ2-7, with 15 bases aligning to TRBD2. Germline V gene lookup returns CDR1 SGHAT and CDR2 FQDESV (reference sequence). V was pared by 3 bases and J by 6 bases, with 6 bases of the junction left unmatched. The CDR3 has 16 residues.